Listed below are T cell receptor beta chains from one sample, sequenced in a study of blood T cell repertoires in COVID-19. Sequenced by immunoSEQ multiplex PCR; TCRdb stores in-frame clones only, minus some. Altogether some 77,000 clones are present, roughly 79% being singletons, with the ten largest covering 20%. Specimen: peripheral blood. These receptors originate from a woman in her seventies with acute or convalescent COVID-19. Each CDR3 is given with its conserved first and last residue. A D gene is named only where the DNA matches it firmly. Clone size is shown for a subset of rows, as once, few, many or a class of expanded clone.

clone_size: .
j_call: TRBJ1-2
d_call: TRBD1
v_call: TRBV12-5
cdr3_nt: TGTGCTAGTGGTTCGTCCGGGACAGCTCCCTATGGCTACACCTTC
cdr3_aa: CASGSSGTAPYGYTF

clone_size: .
j_call: TRBJ1-5
d_call: TRBD1
v_call: TRBV14
cdr3_nt: TGTGCCAGCAGCCTAGGAGGGGGCGTAAATCAGCCCCAGCATTTT
cdr3_aa: CASSLGGGVNQPQHF

clone_size: .
j_call: TRBJ2-1
d_call: .
v_call: TRBV7-8
cdr3_nt: TGTGCCAGCAGCTTACGGACTATTATGGGTGAGCAGTTCTTC
cdr3_aa: CASSLRTIMGEQFF

clone_size: .
j_call: TRBJ1-5
d_call: TRBD1
v_call: TRBV7-6
cdr3_nt: TGTGCCAGCAGCCTCGGGACAGGGGGGAGCAATCAGCCCCAGCATTTT
cdr3_aa: CASSLGTGGSNQPQHF

clone_size: .
j_call: TRBJ2-1
d_call: .
v_call: TRBV6-5
cdr3_nt: TGTGCCACCCAAGCGGGCCTCTACAATGAGCAGTTCTTC
cdr3_aa: CATQAGLYNEQFF

clone_size: .
j_call: TRBJ1-1
d_call: TRBD1
v_call: TRBV2
cdr3_nt: TGTGCCAGCAGTTCCTTTGGGACAGGGCTGAACACTGAAGCTTTCTTT
cdr3_aa: CASSSFGTGLNTEAFF

clone_size: .
j_call: TRBJ2-1
d_call: TRBD2
v_call: TRBV11-3
cdr3_nt: TGTGCCAGCAGCTTAGCGGCGGGAGTAAACAATGAGCAGTTCTTC
cdr3_aa: CASSLAAGVNNEQFF

clone_size: .
j_call: TRBJ1-2
d_call: .
v_call: TRBV10-1
cdr3_nt: TGCGCCCTGCGGGGGATTGGAGATTCCTATGGCTACACCTTC
cdr3_aa: CALRGIGDSYGYTF

clone_size: .
j_call: TRBJ1-5
d_call: .
v_call: TRBV29-1
cdr3_nt: TGCAGCGTTGGGTTTAGGGGGCAGCCCCAGCATTTT
cdr3_aa: CSVGFRGQPQHF

clone_size: once
j_call: TRBJ2-7
d_call: .
v_call: TRBV4-2
cdr3_nt: TGTGCCAGCAGCCAGGGAGATCAGGTACCGAGCGAGCAGTACTTC
cdr3_aa: CASSQGDQVPSEQYF

clone_size: few
j_call: TRBJ2-7
d_call: TRBD1
v_call: TRBV19
cdr3_nt: TGTGCCAGTAGTATATCGGACAGGGGTACTGACGAGCAGTACTTC
cdr3_aa: CASSISDRGTDEQYF

clone_size: .
j_call: TRBJ2-1
d_call: .
v_call: TRBV7-8
cdr3_nt: TGTGCCAGCAGCCCACAGGGCTACAATGAGCAGTTCTTC
cdr3_aa: CASSPQGYNEQFF

clone_size: .
j_call: TRBJ1-1
d_call: .
v_call: TRBV29-1
cdr3_nt: TGCAGCGTTGAATCCCAGGGCACTTACACTGAAGCTTTCTTT
cdr3_aa: CSVESQGTYTEAFF

clone_size: few
j_call: TRBJ1-1
d_call: .
v_call: TRBV5-5
cdr3_nt: TGTGCCAGCAGCTTGGTAGGGAGGAGCACTGAAGCTTTCTTT
cdr3_aa: CASSLVGRSTEAFF

clone_size: many
j_call: TRBJ2-1
d_call: .
v_call: TRBV7-3
cdr3_nt: TGTGCCAGCAGCCCCGGGAGCCTACTTAATGAGCAGTTCTTC
cdr3_aa: CASSPGSLLNEQFF

clone_size: .
j_call: TRBJ1-1
d_call: .
v_call: TRBV7-2
cdr3_nt: TGTGCCAGCAGCTTAGTTCCCAGGCAGAACACTGAAGCTTTCTTT
cdr3_aa: CASSLVPRQNTEAFF

clone_size: once
j_call: TRBJ1-4
d_call: .
v_call: TRBV6-5
cdr3_nt: TGTGCCACCCTCGGGGGGGGAACTAATGAAAAACTGTTTTTT
cdr3_aa: CATLGGGTNEKLFF

clone_size: .
j_call: TRBJ1-2
d_call: .
v_call: TRBV1
cdr3_nt: TGCACCAGCAGCCAAGCTAGCTTGGGTTCCACGGTGTACACCTTC
cdr3_aa: CTSSQASLGSTVYTF

clone_size: once
j_call: TRBJ2-5
d_call: TRBD2
v_call: TRBV6-8
cdr3_nt: TGTGCCAGCAAAAAAACTAGCGGGGCCCCCGAGACCCAGTACTTC
cdr3_aa: CASKKTSGAPETQYF

clone_size: .
j_call: TRBJ2-2
d_call: .
v_call: TRBV5-1
cdr3_nt: TGCGCCAGCAGCTGGGAGACAGGGAACACCGGGGAGCTGTTTTTT
cdr3_aa: CASSWETGNTGELFF

clone_size: .
j_call: TRBJ2-5
d_call: TRBD2
v_call: TRBV5-8
cdr3_nt: TGTGCCAGCAGCAGACTAGCGGAGACCCAGTACTTC
cdr3_aa: CASSRLAETQYF

clone_size: .
j_call: TRBJ1-5
d_call: TRBD1
v_call: TRBV5-1
cdr3_nt: TGCGCCAGCAGCTCCGGGACAGGGGGCAGTCAGCCCCAGCATTTT
cdr3_aa: CASSSGTGGSQPQHF

clone_size: .
j_call: TRBJ2-3
d_call: .
v_call: TRBV24-1
cdr3_nt: TGTGCCACCTCCCCGGGCTGGGGCGCAGATACGCAGTATTTT
cdr3_aa: CATSPGWGADTQYF

clone_size: .
j_call: TRBJ2-7
d_call: .
v_call: TRBV15
cdr3_nt: TGTGCCACCAGCAGTGGTATGTCTAGCGTCTACGAGCAGTACTTC
cdr3_aa: CATSSGMSSVYEQYF

clone_size: .
j_call: TRBJ2-3
d_call: .
v_call: TRBV19
cdr3_nt: TGTGCCAGTAGTACAACGGGGGATAATACGCAGTATTTT
cdr3_aa: CASSTTGDNTQYF

clone_size: .
j_call: TRBJ1-5
d_call: .
v_call: TRBV2
cdr3_nt: TGTGCCGGAGGTTATAGCAATCAGCCCCAGCATTTT
cdr3_aa: CAGGYSNQPQHF

clone_size: .
j_call: TRBJ2-7
d_call: TRBD1
v_call: TRBV11-3
cdr3_nt: TGTGCCAGCAGCCCAGGGACAGCACGTGAGCAGTACTTC
cdr3_aa: CASSPGTAREQYF

clone_size: .
j_call: TRBJ2-7
d_call: TRBD2
v_call: TRBV3-1/TRBV3-2
cdr3_nt: TGTGCCAGCAGCAACGGATTAGCGGGTACCTACGAGCAGTACTTC
cdr3_aa: CASSNGLAGTYEQYF

clone_size: .
j_call: TRBJ2-2
d_call: .
v_call: TRBV28
cdr3_nt: TGTGCCAGCGGGACAAGAAGAACCGGGGAGCTGTTTTTT
cdr3_aa: CASGTRRTGELFF